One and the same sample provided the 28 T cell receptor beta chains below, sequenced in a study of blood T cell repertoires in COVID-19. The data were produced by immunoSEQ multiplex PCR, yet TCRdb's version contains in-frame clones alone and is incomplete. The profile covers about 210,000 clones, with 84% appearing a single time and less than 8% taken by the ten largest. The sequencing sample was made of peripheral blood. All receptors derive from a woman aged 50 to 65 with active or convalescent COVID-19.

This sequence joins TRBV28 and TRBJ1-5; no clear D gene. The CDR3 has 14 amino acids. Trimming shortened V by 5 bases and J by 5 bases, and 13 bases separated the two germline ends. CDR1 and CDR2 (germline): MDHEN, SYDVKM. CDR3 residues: CASSLGLVDQPQHF. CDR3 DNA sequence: TGTGCCAGCAGTCTTGGCCTTGTGGATCAGCCCCAGCATTTT. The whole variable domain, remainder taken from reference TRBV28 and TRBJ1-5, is DVKVTQSSRYLVKRTGEKVFLECVQDMDHENMFWYRQDPGLGLRLIYFSYDVKMKEKGDIPEGYSVSREKKERFSLILESASTNQTSMYLCASSLGLVDQPQHFGDGTRLSIL.

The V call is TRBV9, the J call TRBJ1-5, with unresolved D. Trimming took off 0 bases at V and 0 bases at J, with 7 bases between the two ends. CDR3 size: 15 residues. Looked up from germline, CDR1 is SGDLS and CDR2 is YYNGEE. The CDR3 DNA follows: TGTGCCAGCAGCGTAGACGGTTATAGCAATCAGCCCCAGCATTTT. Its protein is CASSVDGYSNQPQHF.

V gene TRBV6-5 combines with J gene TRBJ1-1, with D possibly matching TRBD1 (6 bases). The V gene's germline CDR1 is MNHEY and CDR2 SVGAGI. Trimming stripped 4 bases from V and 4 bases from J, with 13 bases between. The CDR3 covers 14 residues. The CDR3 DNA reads TGTGCCAGCAGTTTTACAGGGTTGAGCACTGAAGCTTTCTTT. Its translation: CASSFTGLSTEAFF.

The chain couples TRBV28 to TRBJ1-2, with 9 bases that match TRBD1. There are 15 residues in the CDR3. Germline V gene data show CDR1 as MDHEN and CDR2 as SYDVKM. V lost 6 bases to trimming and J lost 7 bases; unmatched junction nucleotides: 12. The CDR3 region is CASSPRQGVVSGYTF. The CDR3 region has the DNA TGTGCCAGCAGCCCCAGACAGGGGGTCGTTTCTGGCTACACCTTC.

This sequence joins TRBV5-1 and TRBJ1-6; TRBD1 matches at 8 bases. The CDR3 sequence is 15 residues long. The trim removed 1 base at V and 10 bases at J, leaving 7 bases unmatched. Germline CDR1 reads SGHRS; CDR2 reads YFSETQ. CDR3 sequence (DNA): TGCGCCAGCAGCTTGCCCGGGACAGGAGGGTCACCCCTCCACTTT. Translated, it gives CASSLPGTGGSPLHF.

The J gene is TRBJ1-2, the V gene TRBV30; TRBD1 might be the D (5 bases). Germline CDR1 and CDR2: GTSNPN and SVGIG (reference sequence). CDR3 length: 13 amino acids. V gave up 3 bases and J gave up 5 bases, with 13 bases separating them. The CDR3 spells CAWSVVGTYGYTF. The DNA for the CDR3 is TGTGCCTGGAGCGTCGTGGGGACTTATGGCTACACCTTC. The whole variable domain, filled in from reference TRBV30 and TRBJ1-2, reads SQTIHQWPATLVQPVGSPLSLECTVEGTSNPNLYWYRQAAGRGLQLLFYSVGIGQISSEVPQNLSASRPQDRQFILSSKKLLLSDSGFYLCAWSVVGTYGYTFGSGTRLTVV.

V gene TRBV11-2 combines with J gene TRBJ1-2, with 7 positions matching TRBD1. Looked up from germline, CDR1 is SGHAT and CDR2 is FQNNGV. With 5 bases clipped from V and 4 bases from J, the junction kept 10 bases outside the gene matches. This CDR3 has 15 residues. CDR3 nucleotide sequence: TGTGCCAGCAGCCCGAACAGGGGAAACTCCTATGGCTACACCTTC. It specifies CASSPNRGNSYGYTF.

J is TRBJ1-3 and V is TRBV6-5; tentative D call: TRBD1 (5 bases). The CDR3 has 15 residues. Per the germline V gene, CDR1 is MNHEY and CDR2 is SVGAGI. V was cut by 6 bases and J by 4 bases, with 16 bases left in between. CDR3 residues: CASSAQGAHGNTIYF. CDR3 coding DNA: TGTGCCAGCAGCGCCCAAGGGGCACACGGAAACACCATATATTTT.

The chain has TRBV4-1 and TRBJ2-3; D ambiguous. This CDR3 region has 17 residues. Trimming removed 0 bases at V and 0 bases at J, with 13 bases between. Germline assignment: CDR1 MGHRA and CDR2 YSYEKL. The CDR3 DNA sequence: TGCGCCAGCAGCCAAGATCGTAGGAGTTCTAGCACAGATACGCAGTATTTT. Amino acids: CASSQDRRSSSTDTQYF.

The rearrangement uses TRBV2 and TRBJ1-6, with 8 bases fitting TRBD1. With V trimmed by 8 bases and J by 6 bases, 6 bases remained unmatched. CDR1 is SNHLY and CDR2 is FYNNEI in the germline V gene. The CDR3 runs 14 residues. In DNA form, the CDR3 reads TGTGCCAGCCTCATGGACAGGGTTAATTCACCCCTCCACTTT. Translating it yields CASLMDRVNSPLHF.

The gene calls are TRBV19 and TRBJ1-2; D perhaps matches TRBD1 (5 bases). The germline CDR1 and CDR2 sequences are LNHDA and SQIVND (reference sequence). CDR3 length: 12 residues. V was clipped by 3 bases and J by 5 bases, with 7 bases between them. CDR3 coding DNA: TGTGCCAGTAGTATCAGGGATTATGGCTACACCTTC. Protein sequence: CASSIRDYGYTF.

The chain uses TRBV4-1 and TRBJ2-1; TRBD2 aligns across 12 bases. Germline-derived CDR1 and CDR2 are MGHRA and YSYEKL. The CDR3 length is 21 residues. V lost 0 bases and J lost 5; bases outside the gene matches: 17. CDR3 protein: CASSQETTFKTSGSWDNEQFF. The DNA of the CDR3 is TGCGCCAGCAGCCAAGAGACTACCTTCAAGACTAGCGGGAGTTGGGACAATGAGCAGTTCTTC.

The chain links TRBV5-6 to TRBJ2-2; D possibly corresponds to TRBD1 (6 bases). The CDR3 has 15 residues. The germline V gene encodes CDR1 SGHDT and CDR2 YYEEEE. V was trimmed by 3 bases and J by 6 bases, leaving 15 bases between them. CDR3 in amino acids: CASSSPGQPPGELFF. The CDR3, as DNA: TGTGCCAGCAGCTCTCCGGGACAACCCCCCGGGGAGCTGTTTTTT.

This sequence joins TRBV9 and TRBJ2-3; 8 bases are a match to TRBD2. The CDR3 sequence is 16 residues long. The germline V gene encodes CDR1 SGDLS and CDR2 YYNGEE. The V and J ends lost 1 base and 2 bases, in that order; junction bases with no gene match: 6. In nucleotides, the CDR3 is TGTGCCAGCAGCGTACCGGGACTAGTGGCCACAGATACGCAGTATTTT. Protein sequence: CASSVPGLVATDTQYF.

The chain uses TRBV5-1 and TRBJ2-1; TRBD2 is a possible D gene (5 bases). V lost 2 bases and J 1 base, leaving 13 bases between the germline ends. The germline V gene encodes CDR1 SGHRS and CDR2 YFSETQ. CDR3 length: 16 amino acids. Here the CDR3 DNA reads TGCGCCAGCAGCTTATCTCCGGGGTATTCCTACAATGAGCAGTTCTTC. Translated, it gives CASSLSPGYSYNEQFF.

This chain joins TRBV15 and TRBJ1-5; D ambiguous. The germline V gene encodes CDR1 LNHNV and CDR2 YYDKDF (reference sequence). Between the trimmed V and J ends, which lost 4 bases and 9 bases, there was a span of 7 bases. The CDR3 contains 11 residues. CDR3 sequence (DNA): TGTGCCACCAGCACGGGTGGGCCCCAGCATTTT. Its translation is CATSTGGPQHF. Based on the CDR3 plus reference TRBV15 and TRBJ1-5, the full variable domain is DAMVIQNPRYQVTQFGKPVTLSCSQTLNHNVMYWYQQKSSQAPKLLFHYYDKDFNNEADTPDNFQSRRPNTSFCFLDIRSPGLGDTAMYLCATSTGGPQHFGDGTRLSIL.

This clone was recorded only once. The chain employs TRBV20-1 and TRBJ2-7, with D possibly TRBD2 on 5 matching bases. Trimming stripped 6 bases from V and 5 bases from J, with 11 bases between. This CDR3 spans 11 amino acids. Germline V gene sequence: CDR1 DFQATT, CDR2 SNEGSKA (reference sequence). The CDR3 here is CSARTPHEQYF. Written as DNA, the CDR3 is TGCAGTGCCAGGACTCCCCACGAGCAGTACTTC.

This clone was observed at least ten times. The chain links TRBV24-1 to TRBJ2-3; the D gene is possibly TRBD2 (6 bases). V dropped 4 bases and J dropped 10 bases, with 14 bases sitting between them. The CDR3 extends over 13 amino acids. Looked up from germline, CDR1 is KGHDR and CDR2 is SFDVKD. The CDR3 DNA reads TGTGCCACCAGTGACTTGACTAGTAATGCGCAGTATTTT. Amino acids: CATSDLTSNAQYF.

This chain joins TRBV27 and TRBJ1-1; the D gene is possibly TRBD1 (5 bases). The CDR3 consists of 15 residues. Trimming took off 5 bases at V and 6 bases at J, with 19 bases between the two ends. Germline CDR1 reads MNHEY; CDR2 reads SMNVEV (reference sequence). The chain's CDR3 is CASSPVPDPGAEAFF. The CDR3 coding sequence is TGTGCCAGCAGTCCCGTTCCCGACCCGGGGGCTGAAGCTTTCTTT.

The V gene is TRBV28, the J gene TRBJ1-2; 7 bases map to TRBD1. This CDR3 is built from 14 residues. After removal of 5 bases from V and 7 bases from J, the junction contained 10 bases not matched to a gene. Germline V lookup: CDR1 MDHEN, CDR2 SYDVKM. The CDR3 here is CASSIPGTAIGYTF. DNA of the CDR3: TGTGCCAGCAGTATCCCCGGGACAGCGATTGGCTACACCTTC.

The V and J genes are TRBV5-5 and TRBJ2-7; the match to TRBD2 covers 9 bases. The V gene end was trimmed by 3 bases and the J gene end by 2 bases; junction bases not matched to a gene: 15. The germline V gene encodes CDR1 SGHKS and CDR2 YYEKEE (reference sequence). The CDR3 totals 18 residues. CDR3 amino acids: CASSSLASGAGRTYEQYF. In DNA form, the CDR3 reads TGTGCCAGCAGCTCGCTTGCTAGCGGGGCGGGGAGGACCTACGAGCAGTACTTC. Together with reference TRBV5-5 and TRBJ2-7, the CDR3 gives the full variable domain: DAGVTQSPTHLIKTRGQQVTLRCSPISGHKSVSWYQQVLGQGPQFIFQYYEKEERGRGNFPDRFSARQFPNYSSELNVNALLLGDSALYLCASSSLASGAGRTYEQYFGPGTRLTVT.

In DNA, the CDR3 is TGTGCCAGCAGCCGGGGGGCTGCGGGTTATGGCTACACCTTC. Its translation is CASSRGAAGYGYTF. This chain links TRBV11-1 with TRBJ1-2, with D tentatively TRBD1 (6 bases). There are 14 residues in the CDR3. The germline gives CDR1 SGHAT, CDR2 FQDESV (reference sequence). V was clipped by 5 bases and J by 5 bases, with 15 bases between them.

The CDR3 DNA reads as TGTGCCAGCAGCCAACAGGGGCTTCTAGGCTACACCTTC. It translates to CASSQQGLLGYTF. The chain combines TRBV5-6 with TRBJ1-2; TRBD1 aligns across 7 bases. There are 13 residues in the CDR3. From germline, CDR1 is SGHDT and CDR2 YYEEEE. The ends lost 4 bases at V and 8 bases at J; junction bases unmatched: 8.

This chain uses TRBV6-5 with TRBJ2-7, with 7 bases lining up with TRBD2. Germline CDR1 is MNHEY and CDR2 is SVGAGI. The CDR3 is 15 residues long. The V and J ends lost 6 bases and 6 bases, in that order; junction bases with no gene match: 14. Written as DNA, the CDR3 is TGTGCCAGCAGCCGGATGGGGGGGAGTGCGTCCGAGCAGTACTTC. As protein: CASSRMGGSASEQYF.

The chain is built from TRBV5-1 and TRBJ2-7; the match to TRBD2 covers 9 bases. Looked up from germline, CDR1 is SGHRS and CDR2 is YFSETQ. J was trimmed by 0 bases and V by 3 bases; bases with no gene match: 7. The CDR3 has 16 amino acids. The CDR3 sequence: CASSWTASGVSYEQYF. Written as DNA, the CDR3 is TGCGCCAGCAGCTGGACTGCTAGCGGGGTCTCCTACGAGCAGTACTTC.

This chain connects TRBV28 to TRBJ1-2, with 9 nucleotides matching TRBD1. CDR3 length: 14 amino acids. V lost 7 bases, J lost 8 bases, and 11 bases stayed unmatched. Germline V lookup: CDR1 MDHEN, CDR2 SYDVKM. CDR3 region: CASTTGGVSGGYTF. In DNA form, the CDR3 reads TGTGCCAGCACCACAGGGGGCGTCTCTGGAGGCTACACCTTC.

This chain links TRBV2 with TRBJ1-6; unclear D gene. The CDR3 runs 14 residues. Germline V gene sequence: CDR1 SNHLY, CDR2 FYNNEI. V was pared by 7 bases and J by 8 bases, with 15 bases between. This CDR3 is CASISSRVDSPLHF. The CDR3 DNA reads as TGTGCCAGCATCTCTAGTCGGGTAGATTCACCCCTCCACTTT. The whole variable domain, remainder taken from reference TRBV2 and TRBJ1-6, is EPEVTQTPSHQVTQMGQEVILRCVPISNHLYFYWYRQILGQKVEFLVSFYNNEISEKSEIFDDQFSVERPDGSNFTLKIRSTKLEDSAMYFCASISSRVDSPLHFGNGTRLTVT.

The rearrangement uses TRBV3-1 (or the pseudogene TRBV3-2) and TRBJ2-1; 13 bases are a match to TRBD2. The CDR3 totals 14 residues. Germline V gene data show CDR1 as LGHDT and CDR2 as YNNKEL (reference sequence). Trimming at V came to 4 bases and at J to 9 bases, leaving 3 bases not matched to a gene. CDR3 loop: CASSLGLAGREQFF. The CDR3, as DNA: TGTGCCAGCAGCCTGGGACTAGCGGGACGTGAGCAGTTCTTC.